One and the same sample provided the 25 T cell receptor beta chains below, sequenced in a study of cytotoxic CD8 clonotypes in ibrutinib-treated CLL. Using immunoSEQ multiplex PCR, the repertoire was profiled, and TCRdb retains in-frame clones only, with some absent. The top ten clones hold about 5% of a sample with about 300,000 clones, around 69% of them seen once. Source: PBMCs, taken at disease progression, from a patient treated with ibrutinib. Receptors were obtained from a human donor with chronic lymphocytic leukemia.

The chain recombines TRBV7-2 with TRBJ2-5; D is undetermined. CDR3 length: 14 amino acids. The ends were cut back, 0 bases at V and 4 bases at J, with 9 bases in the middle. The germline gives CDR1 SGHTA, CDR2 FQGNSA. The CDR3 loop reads CASSLARISETQYF. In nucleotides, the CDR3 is TGTGCCAGCAGCTTAGCGAGAATTTCAGAGACCCAGTACTTC. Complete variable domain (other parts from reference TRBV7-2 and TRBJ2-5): GAGVSQSPSNKVTEKGKDVELRCDPISGHTALYWYRQSLGQGLEFLIYFQGNSAPDKSGLPSDRFSAERTGGSVSTLTIQRTQQEDSAVYLCASSLARISETQYFGPGTRLLVL.

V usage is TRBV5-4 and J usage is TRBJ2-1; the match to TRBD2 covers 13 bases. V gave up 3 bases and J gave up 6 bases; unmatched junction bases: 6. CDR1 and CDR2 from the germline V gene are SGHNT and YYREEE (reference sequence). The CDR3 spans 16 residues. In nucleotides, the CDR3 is TGTGCCAGCAGCTCCCCGGGACTAGCGGGACCCAATGAGCAGTTCTTC. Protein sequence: CASSSPGLAGPNEQFF.

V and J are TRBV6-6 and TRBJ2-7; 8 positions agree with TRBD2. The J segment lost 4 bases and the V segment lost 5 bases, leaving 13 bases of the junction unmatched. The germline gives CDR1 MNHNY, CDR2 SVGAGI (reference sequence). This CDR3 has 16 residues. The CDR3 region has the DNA TGTGCCAGCAGTACCCGTCTACCTCGCGGGGGGTACGAGCAGTACTTC. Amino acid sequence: CASSTRLPRGGYEQYF.

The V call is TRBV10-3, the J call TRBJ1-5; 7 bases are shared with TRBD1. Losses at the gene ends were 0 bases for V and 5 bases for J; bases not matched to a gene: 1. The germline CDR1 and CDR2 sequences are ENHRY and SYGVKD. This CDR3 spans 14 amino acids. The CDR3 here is CAISESQGHQPQHF. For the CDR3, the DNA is TGTGCCATCAGTGAGTCACAGGGGCATCAGCCCCAGCATTTT.

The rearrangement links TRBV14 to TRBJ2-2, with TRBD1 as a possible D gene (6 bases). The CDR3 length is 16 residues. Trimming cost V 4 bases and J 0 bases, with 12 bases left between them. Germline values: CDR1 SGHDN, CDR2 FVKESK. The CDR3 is CASSRQVFANTGELFF. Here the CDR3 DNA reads TGTGCCAGCAGCCGACAGGTTTTCGCGAACACCGGGGAGCTGTTTTTT.

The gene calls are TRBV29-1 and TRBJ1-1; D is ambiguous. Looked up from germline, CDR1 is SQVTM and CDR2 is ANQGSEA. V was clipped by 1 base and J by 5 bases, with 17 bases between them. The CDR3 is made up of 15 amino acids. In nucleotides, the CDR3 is TGCAGCGTTGAAGGGCGTCGGGGAGCAAGGACTGAAGCTTTCTTT. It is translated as CSVEGRRGARTEAFF.

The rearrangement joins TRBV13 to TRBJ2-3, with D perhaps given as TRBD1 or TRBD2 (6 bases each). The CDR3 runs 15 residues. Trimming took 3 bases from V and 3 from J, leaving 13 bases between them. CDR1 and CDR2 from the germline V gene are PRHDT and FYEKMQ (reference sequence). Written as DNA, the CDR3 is TGTGCCAGCAGCTTGGGGGCGGGAATAACAGATACGCAGTATTTT. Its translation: CASSLGAGITDTQYF.

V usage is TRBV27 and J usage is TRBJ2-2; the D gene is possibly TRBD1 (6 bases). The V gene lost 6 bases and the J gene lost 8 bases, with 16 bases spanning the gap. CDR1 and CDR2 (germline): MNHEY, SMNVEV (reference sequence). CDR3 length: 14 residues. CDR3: CASRNRVRLGELFF. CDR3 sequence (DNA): TGTGCCAGCAGAAACAGGGTGAGGTTGGGGGAGCTGTTTTTT.

CDR3 sequence (DNA): TGTGCCAGTAGTAAAGGGGGCGCGGTCACCGGGGAGCTGTTTTTT. Encoded protein: CASSKGGAVTGELFF. The V and J genes are TRBV19 and TRBJ2-2; 7 bases fit TRBD1. V shed 4 bases and J 4 bases; nucleotides not matched to a gene: 6. The CDR3 runs to 15 residues. CDR1 and CDR2 from the germline V gene are LNHDA and SQIVND (reference sequence).

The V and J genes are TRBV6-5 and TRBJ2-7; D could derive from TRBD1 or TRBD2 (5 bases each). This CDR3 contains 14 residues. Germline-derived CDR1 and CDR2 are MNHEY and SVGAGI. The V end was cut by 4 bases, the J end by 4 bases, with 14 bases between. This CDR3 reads CASSWIGTGYEQYF. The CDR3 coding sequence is TGTGCCAGCAGTTGGATCGGGACGGGGTACGAGCAGTACTTC.

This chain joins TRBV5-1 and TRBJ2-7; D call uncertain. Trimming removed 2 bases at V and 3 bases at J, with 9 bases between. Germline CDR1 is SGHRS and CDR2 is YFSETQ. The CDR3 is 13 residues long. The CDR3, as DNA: TGCGCCAGCAGCTTTCGACCGAGCTACGAGCAGTACTTC. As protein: CASSFRPSYEQYF. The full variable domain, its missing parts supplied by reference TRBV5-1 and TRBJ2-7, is KAGVTQTPRYLIKTRGQQVTLSCSPISGHRSVSWYQQTPGQGLQFLFEYFSETQRNKGNFPGRFSGRQFSNSRSEMNVSTLELGDSALYLCASSFRPSYEQYFGPGTRLTVT.

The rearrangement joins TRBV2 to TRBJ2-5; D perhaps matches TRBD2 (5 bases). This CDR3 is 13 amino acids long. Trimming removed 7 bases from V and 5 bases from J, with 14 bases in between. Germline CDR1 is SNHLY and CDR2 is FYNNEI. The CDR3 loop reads CASTWERLETQYF. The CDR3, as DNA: TGTGCCAGCACGTGGGAGAGGCTGGAGACCCAGTACTTC.

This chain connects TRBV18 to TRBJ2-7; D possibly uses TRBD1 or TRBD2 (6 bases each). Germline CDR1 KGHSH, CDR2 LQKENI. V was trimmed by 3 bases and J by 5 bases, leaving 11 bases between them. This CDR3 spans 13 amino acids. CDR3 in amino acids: CASSPARGDEQYF. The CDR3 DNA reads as TGTGCCAGCTCACCGGCGAGGGGGGACGAGCAGTACTTC.

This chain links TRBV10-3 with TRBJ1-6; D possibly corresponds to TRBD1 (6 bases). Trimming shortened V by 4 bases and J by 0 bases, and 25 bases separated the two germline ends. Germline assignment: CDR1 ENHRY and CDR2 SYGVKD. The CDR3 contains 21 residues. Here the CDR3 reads CAISANAGYREPRSYNSPLHF. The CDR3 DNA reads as TGTGCCATCAGTGCTAATGCGGGCTACAGGGAACCTCGCTCCTATAATTCACCCCTCCACTTT.

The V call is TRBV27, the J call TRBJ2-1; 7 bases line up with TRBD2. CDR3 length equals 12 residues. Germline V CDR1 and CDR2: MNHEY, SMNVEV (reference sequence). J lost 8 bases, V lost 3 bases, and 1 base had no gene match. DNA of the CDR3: TGTGCCAGCAGTTTTCGGGGGGATGAGCAGTTCTTC. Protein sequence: CASSFRGDEQFF.

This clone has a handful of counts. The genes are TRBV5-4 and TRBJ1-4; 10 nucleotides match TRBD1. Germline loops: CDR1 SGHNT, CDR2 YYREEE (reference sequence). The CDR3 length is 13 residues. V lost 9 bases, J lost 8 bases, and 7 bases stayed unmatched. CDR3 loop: CATRDRGHEKLFF. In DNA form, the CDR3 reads TGTGCCACAAGAGACAGGGGGCACGAAAAACTGTTTTTT.

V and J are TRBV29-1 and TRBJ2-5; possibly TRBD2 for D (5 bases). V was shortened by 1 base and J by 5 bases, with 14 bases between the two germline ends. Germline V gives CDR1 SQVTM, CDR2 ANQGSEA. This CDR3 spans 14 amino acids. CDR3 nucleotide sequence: TGCAGCGTTGAAGGGCGAGGGTCCTGGGAGACCCAGTACTTC. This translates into CSVEGRGSWETQYF. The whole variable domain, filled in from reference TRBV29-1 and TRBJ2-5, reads SAVISQKPSRDICQRGTSLTIQCQVDSQVTMMFWYRQQPGQSLTLIATANQGSEATYESGFVIDKFPISRPNLTFSTLTVSNMSPEDSSIYLCSVEGRGSWETQYFGPGTRLLVL.

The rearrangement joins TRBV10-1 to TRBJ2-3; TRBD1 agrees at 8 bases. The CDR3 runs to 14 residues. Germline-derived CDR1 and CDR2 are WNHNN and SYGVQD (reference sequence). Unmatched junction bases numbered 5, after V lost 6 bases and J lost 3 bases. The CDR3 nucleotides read TGCGCCAGCAGCCAGGACAGGGAAACAGATACGCAGTATTTT. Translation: CASSQDRETDTQYF.

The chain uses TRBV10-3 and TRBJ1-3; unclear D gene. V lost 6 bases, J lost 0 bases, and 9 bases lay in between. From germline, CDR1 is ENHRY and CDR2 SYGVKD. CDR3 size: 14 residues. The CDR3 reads CAISGVGSGNTIYF. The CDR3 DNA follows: TGTGCCATCAGCGGGGTAGGCTCTGGAAACACCATATATTTT.

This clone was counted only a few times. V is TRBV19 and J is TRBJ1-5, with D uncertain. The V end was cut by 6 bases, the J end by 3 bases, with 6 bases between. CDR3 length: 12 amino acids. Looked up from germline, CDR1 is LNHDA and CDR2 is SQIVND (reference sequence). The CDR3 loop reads CASRRLNQPQHF. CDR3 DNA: TGTGCCAGTAGGCGGCTCAATCAGCCCCAGCATTTT.

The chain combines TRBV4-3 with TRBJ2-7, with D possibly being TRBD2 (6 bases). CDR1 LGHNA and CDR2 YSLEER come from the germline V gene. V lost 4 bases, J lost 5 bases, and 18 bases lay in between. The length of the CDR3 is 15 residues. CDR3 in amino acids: CASSRNSGTLDEQYF. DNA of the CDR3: TGCGCCAGCAGCCGCAACTCCGGGACTTTAGACGAGCAGTACTTC.

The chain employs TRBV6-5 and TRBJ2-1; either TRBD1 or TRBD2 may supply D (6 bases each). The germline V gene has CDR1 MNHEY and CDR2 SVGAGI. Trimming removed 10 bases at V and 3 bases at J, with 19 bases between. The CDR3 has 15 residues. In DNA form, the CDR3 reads TGTGCCACCGGCCGGGGCAGGGGACTCTACAATGAGCAGTTCTTC. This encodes CATGRGRGLYNEQFF.

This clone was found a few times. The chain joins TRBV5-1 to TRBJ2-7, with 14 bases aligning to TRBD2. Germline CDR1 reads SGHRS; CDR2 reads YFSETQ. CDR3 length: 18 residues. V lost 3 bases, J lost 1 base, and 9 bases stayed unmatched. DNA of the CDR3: TGCGCCAGCAGCTCACTGTCAGGGACTAGCGGGGGATCCTACGAGCAGTACTTC. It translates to CASSSLSGTSGGSYEQYF.

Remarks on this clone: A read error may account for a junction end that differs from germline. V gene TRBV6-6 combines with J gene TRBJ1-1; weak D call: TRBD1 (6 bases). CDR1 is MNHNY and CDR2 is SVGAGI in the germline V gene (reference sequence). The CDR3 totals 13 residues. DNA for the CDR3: TGTGCCAGCATACTATCGGGCGCACAGGGATTAAAGTTT. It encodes CASILSGAQGLKF.

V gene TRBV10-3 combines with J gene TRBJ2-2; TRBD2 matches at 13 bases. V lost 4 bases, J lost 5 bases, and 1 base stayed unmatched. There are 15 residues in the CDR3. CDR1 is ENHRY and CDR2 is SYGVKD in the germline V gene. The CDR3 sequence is CAISGLAGGTGELFF. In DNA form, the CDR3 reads TGTGCCATCAGTGGACTAGCGGGAGGTACCGGGGAGCTGTTTTTT.